This T cell receptor (beta chain) was sequenced in a study of cytomegalovirus exposure and HLA in healthy donors (dated by TCRdb to the late 2010s). For context, the study as a whole: In an earlier analysis of around 540 of the donors, 276 Gb of sequence data and 117 million unique TCR beta sequences from about 179 million T cells were reported. An early release that covered around 590 HLA-typed donors contained approximately 300 gigabases of sequencing data and roughly 84 million unique TCR sequences. The genetic ancestry cluster associated with self-reported Caucasian donors included over 80% of the 398 genotyped donors. The aim of the study was to test whether cataloging public T cell receptors could identify signatures of past pathogen exposure. The study used immunosequencing to profile the T cell repertoires of approximately 690 subjects and linked those repertoires to cytomegalovirus serostatus. In addition to the first cohort of around 670 subjects, a separate validation cohort of over 90 different subjects was used. To predict cytomegalovirus infection status, the study combined high-throughput TCR immunosequencing, statistical association of individual TCRs with disease status, and machine learning. In a later analysis, previously published TCR beta repertoires from more than 500 donors were re-analyzed and high-resolution HLA genotyping was added so that TCR occurrence patterns could be studied. Rather than drawing on any new phenotypic data, the later analysis identified candidate immune exposures from TCR beta sequences and the way those sequences occurred across donors. An earlier analysis of 587 of the donors used high-throughput TCR beta sequencing to judge whether each TCR beta V gene segment behaved as functional or pseudogenic. Donor age, sex, ethnicity and CMV serostatus were compiled alongside the repertoire data. A later genetic analysis took genome-wide SNP genotypes for about three fifths of the 666 donors and used that subset as a discovery cohort. All discovery cohort repertoires had been generated using a single sequencing platform. HLA typing included class I and class II loci at four-digit resolution. The number of typed donors differed by locus: roughly 629-640 for A, B, C, DRB1 and DQB1; about 520 for DQA1; approximately 600 for DPA1; and some 430 for DPB1. Because of strong linkage in the cohort, roughly five DR-DQ haplotypes were treated as single units for association and clustering. Among 300 to 450 genotyped donors of the cohort, an average of approximately 240,000 unique TCR beta nucleotide sequences were sequenced per donor, roughly 20% of them non-productive.

General findings and caveats noted by the study authors: A cluster of highly shared sequence variants was judged likely to be a technical artifact of the sequencing pipeline. It was suggested by the authors that the approach could potentially be generalized to other disease states and immunological phenotypes. A further reported finding was that TCR beta sequences accurately predicted the HLA-A and HLA-B alleles for most subjects in the first cohort. Broadly in line with IMGT annotations, most TCR beta V segments showed up in productive rearrangements about 90% or about 30% of the time in an earlier analysis of 450 to 600 of the donors. In vitro tests confirmed that a few of the cytomegalovirus-associated TCR beta chains recognize cytomegalovirus antigens. The earlier analysis of about 600 of the donors excluded some 15 rarely observed V segments, including chromosome 9 orphons, because counts were too low. CMV serostatus was the only immune exposure information available for the cohort. In both the original and validation cohorts, the classifier was reported to diagnose cytomegalovirus status with high specificity and sensitivity. The study listed over 150 TCR beta chains as associated with cytomegalovirus. A later genetic analysis reported fewer N-insertions in productive TCRs among donors in an Asian-associated ancestry cluster than the roughly 700-donor mean. Sequencing depth was assumed to be roughly uniform across donors in the presence/absence analyses, though that assumption may not hold. At a false discovery rate of 0.05, a later analysis linked 15,000 to 20,000 TCR beta sequences to specific HLA alleles. In a later analysis, HLA-associated TCR beta chains were found to be more clonally expanded and to have lower generation probabilities than equally common non-associated chains. A later analysis found that most CMV-associated TCR beta chains appeared HLA-restricted, with HLA associations seemingly driven largely by CMV exposure. Because the 87-base-pair reads could not distinguish some IMGT-functional V segments, including TRBV6-2 and TRBV6-3, those segments were excluded. Across donors, most TCR sequences were observed very rarely, whereas some public TCRs were present in many individuals. A later analysis found that TCR association rates varied across HLA loci, with DRB1 alleles showing the most associated TCRs and HLA-C alleles the fewest. Because HLA typing was unavailable for some donors at each locus, only the typed subset was used in association tests. V-gene and J-gene trimming of TCR beta chains was associated with a missense DCLRE1C variant in a later genetic analysis, and the association was replicated in an independent cohort. This cohort had only TCR beta chains sequenced, and the lack of alpha or paired-chain data limited which features could be detected. Correlated functional status among segregating V segments might reflect linkage disequilibrium, but an unknown experimental factor could not be ruled out. Strong co-occurrence of HLA alleles, especially DR and DQ, made assigning TCR associations to individual alleles difficult. A later analysis reported that several top co-occurrence clusters appeared linked to parvovirus B19, influenza, CMV and Epstein-Barr virus.

Notes on this clone: The target of this receptor is not known. No quality values exist for individual bases; no much larger clone is one base distant.

The cohort comprised more than 550 healthy bone marrow donors. At the time of sampling, all cohort members were nominally healthy, though unrecorded immune exposures were likely present. The donor tested CMV seronegative and was one of the 352 seronegative cohort members. Each donor provided a peripheral blood sample, and peripheral blood mononuclear cells were used for TCR beta sequencing. The Qiagen DNeasy Blood Extraction Kit was used to extract genomic DNA from the blood cell samples. Receptor amplification or capture employed the immunoSEQ multiplex PCR assay. The multiplex PCR relied on a mix of 60 forward primers for TCR Vbeta segments and 13 reverse primers for TCR Jbeta segments. The CDR3 region of rearranged TCR beta genes was amplified from genomic DNA by a multiplex PCR assay. Amplified TCR beta libraries were sequenced as 87-base-pair reads on the Illumina HiSeq System. The paper's data handling went like this. A later analysis counted about 82 million unique TCR beta chains across the 700 or so repertoires, and some 11 million of these chains were shared by at least two donors. Raw reads were error-corrected and collapsed into unique sequences with a nearest-neighbor algorithm that merged closely related sequences to remove PCR and sequencing errors. V, D and J gene segments were assigned by aligning CDR3 sequences to IMGT reference sequences. For a sequence to be retained, at least a six-nucleotide match to both a V gene segment and a J gene segment was required. A rearrangement was called productive if the CDR3 had no stop codons and remained in frame with V and J, and every other rearrangement was called non-productive. CDR3 was defined by IMGT convention, running from the second conserved V-encoded cysteine to the conserved J-encoded phenylalanine. Sequences without an unambiguous match to a single V gene segment were excluded from the earlier analysis of 450 to 750 of the donors. In an earlier analysis of 587 of the donors, a V segment was called functional when productive rearrangements were above 56.7%, and segregating when the standard deviation between donors exceeded 5%. A statistical classification framework was built to diagnose cytomegalovirus status from the catalog of TCR beta chain sequences. In a later analysis, V and J genes were assigned by comparing TCR nucleotide sequences against IMGT/GENE-DB human TR gene sequences. A later analysis assigned CDR3 sequences and most-parsimonious VDJ recombination scenarios with the TCRdist pipeline. In a later analysis, each TCR beta chain was defined by its CDR3 amino acid sequence together with its V-gene family, and reads lacking a unique V-gene family were excluded. To address suspected cross-contamination and a sequencing artifact, a later analysis removed 592 highly shared, low-generation-probability nucleotide sequences. In a later analysis, a clonal expansion index for each public chain was calculated from normalized within-repertoire ranks of inferred template counts. In a later analysis, generation probabilities were computed using a VDJ recombination model fitted to out-of-frame rearrangements, and the results were checked against IGoR. A later analysis scored TCR-TCR, TCR-HLA and TCR-CMV co-occurrence with hypergeometric tests, applying a repertoire-size bias correction to TCR pairs. False discovery rates were estimated in a later analysis by permuting HLA or CMV assignments 20 times. A later analysis grouped co-occurring TCRs with DBSCAN, adding TCRdist sequence similarity when clustering within HLA-allele-positive subsets. Repertoires with fewer than 30,000 or more than 120,000 public chains were left out of co-occurrence clustering, as were a handful of repertoires with anomalous nucleotide sharing. As stored in TCRdb, this immuneACCESS dataset retains in-frame rearrangements with V and J assigned. A fraction of the clones does not appear; measured against another copy, unresolved V genes explain less than half of the discrepancy, and the remainder lacks a known reason. V, J and clone size are those of that table, while D and trimming were read from the DNA. This sample comprises roughly 100,000 clones, over 65% of them detected only once. Approximately 2.8% of the sample is taken by the ten largest.

For CDR1 and CDR2, the germline V gene lists MNHNS and SASEGT. The CDR3 holds 14 amino acids from the cysteine to the phenylalanine. The DNA shown is the 42-base CDR3, in frame from base 1. The V and J ends are trimmed by 4 bases and 6 bases, leaving 16 bases between them. The specimen sequenced was PBMCs. The sequence derives from a man aged 40-49 years in good health and CMV-seronegative. The rearrangement joined TRBV6-1 to TRBJ2-7, and the D gene may be TRBD1, 6 bases matching. The CDR3 reads CASSAAGVEGEQYF. DNA sequence: TGTGCCAGCAGTGCCGCAGGGGTCGAGGGCGAGCAGTACTTC.